A single sample is the source of the 12 T cell receptor beta chains below, sequenced in a study of T cell repertoires in cytomegalovirus infection. Each CDR3 protein is one row after TCRdb ran MiXCR on the reads. The sample contains fewer than 550,000 distinct CDR3 sequences, 10% to 12% of which appear only once. The sequenced material came from PBMCs. These receptors originate from a human donor in good health (CMV status not recorded). Some clones in this sample may be carry-over from other donors' samples.

CDR3 bases: TGTGCCAGCAGTGAGGTTGCGAGAGACGAGCAGTACTTC. Protein product: CASSEVARDEQYF. V is TRBV6-4 and J is TRBJ2-7; D ambiguous. CDR3 length: 13 residues. Trimming shortened V by 3 bases and J by 5 bases, and 11 bases separated the two germline ends. The germline V gene encodes CDR1 MRHNA and CDR2 SNTAGT.

This clonotype has only a few counts. The chain combines TRBV18 with TRBJ2-7, with 7 bases aligning to TRBD1. The V segment lost 0 bases and the J segment 2 bases; nucleotides outside the gene matches: 4. This CDR3 region has 15 residues. Germline CDR1 KGHSH, CDR2 LQKENI. Here the CDR3 reads CASSPPTGFPYEQYF. The CDR3 DNA reads as TGTGCCAGCTCACCACCGACAGGGTTCCCCTACGAGCAGTACTTC.

V and J are TRBV27 and TRBJ1-6, with D perhaps TRBD1 (6 bases). The CDR3 length is 16 residues. CDR1 is MNHEY, CDR2 SMNVEV, per germline (reference sequence). Trimming took 3 bases from V and 2 from J, leaving 11 bases between them. CDR3 protein: CASSFMGATYNSPLHF. For the CDR3, the DNA is TGTGCCAGCAGTTTTATGGGGGCCACCTATAATTCACCCCTCCACTTT.

The sample holds a few counts of this clonotype. The V and J genes are TRBV10-3 and TRBJ2-2; tentative D call: TRBD2 (6 bases). V lost 2 bases and J 0 bases, leaving 13 bases between the germline ends. The CDR3 loop spans 17 amino acids. CDR1 ENHRY and CDR2 SYGVKD come from the germline V gene. The CDR3 spells CAISEPPERANTGELFF. The CDR3 region has the DNA TGTGCCATCAGTGAGCCCCCGGAGCGGGCGAACACCGGGGAGCTGTTTTTT.

Many counts were recorded for this clonotype. Possible read error: a much larger clone is one base away. CDR3 region: CASSVGDNQPQHF. CDR3 coding DNA: TGTGCCAGCAGCGTAGGGGACAATCAGCCCCAGCATTTT. The rearrangement joins TRBV9 to TRBJ1-5, with no clear D. V was shortened by 0 bases and J by 3 bases, with 4 bases between the two germline ends. The CDR3 runs to 13 residues. Germline V lookup: CDR1 SGDLS, CDR2 YYNGEE. Full variable domain (outside the CDR3, taken from reference TRBV9 and TRBJ1-5): DSGVTQTPKHLITATGQRVTLRCSPRSGDLSVYWYQQSLDQGLQFLIQYYNGEERAKGNILERFSAQQFPDLHSELNLSSLELGDSALYFCASSVGDNQPQHFGDGTRLSIL.

This clonotype was recorded many times. The chain is built from TRBV7-6 and TRBJ1-1; D uncertain. The CDR3 totals 13 residues. Per germline, CDR1 SGHVS and CDR2 FNYEAQ. V was cut by 1 base and J by 1 base, with 4 bases left in between. Here the CDR3 DNA reads TGTGCCAGCAGCTTAGAACAGAACACTGAAGCTTTCTTT. It is translated as CASSLEQNTEAFF.

This clonotype was seen at least ten times. This chain uses TRBV7-8 with TRBJ1-2; TRBD1 matches 7 bases. Germline V gives CDR1 SGHVS, CDR2 FQNEAQ. V shed 5 bases and J 4 bases; nucleotides not matched to a gene: 7. The CDR3 is 14 amino acids. CDR3 sequence: CASSRDSEGYGYTF. For the CDR3, the DNA is TGTGCCAGCAGCCGGGACAGTGAGGGCTATGGCTACACCTTC.

V usage is TRBV2 and J usage is TRBJ2-5, with D perhaps being TRBD1 or TRBD2 (6 bases each). CDR1 and CDR2 (germline): SNHLY, FYNNEI. Trimming stripped 6 bases from V and 2 bases from J, with 22 bases between. The CDR3 runs to 17 residues. CDR3 coding DNA: TGTGCCAGCAGCGCAGTCGGGGGCAGGGTTTCACAAGAGACCCAGTACTTC. Translation gives CASSAVGGRVSQETQYF.

The sample holds many counts of this clonotype. The chain combines TRBV29-1 with TRBJ2-1; 7 bases align to TRBD2. This CDR3 region has 14 residues. Germline lookup yields CDR1 SQVTM and CDR2 ANQGSEA. V was pared by 4 bases and J by 3 bases, with 6 bases of the junction left unmatched. As DNA, the CDR3 is TGCAGCGTTGTGGCTAGCGGAGTCTACAATGAGCAGTTCTTC. It yields the protein CSVVASGVYNEQFF.

The V and J genes are TRBV7-9 and TRBJ2-1; TRBD1 agrees at 9 bases. With V trimmed by 5 bases and J by 6 bases, 8 bases remained unmatched. The germline CDR1 and CDR2 sequences are SEHNR and FQNEAQ (reference sequence). This CDR3 has 15 amino acids. The CDR3 here is CASSIPGTGSNEQFF. The DNA for the CDR3 is TGTGCCAGCAGCATTCCGGGGACAGGGTCCAATGAGCAGTTCTTC.

This clonotype was seen many times. V is TRBV27 and J is TRBJ2-5, with 9 positions matching TRBD1. This CDR3 is built from 14 residues. Per germline, CDR1 MNHEY and CDR2 SMNVEV (reference sequence). Trimming took 6 bases from V and 5 from J; bases not matched to a gene: 7. CDR3 in amino acids: CASSSGQGRETQYF. CDR3 nucleotides: TGTGCCAGCAGCTCGGGACAGGGCCGGGAGACCCAGTACTTC.

This sequence joins TRBV5-1 and TRBJ2-7; either TRBD1 or TRBD2 may fit D (6 bases each). The CDR3 runs to 13 residues. Germline CDR1 is SGHRS and CDR2 is YFSETQ. Trimming left V 4 bases short and J 3 bases short, with 11 bases between. CDR3 in amino acids: CASSVRDNYEQYF. Written as DNA, the CDR3 is TGCGCCAGCAGCGTGCGGGACAACTACGAGCAGTACTTC.